These T cell receptor beta chains were read from a single sample in a study of CD8+ T cells in alopecia areata. Assay: immunoSEQ multiplex PCR; the TCRdb copy retains only in-frame clones and omits some. This table holds 90,000 to 130,000 clones, roughly 50% found once. The specimen comprised CD8+ T cells sorted from blood, sampled at week 24, from a patient treated with tofacitinib. Receptors originate from a human donor with alopecia areata. The CDR3 runs from the conserved cysteine through the conserved F or W. A D gene is named only where the DNA matches it firmly. Size is omitted from some rows. Given values are once, few, many or a class for expanded clones.

v_call	j_call	clone_size	d_call	cdr3_aa	cdr3_nt
TRBV6-5	TRBJ2-7	NA	NA	CASSYEWRTYEQYF	TGTGCCAGCAGTTACGAGTGGAGGACCTACGAGCAGTACTTC
TRBV5-5	TRBJ2-7	NA	NA	CASSLSGRNGYEQYF	TGTGCCAGCAGCTTGTCGGGCCGAAATGGGTACGAGCAGTACTTC
TRBV13	TRBJ2-7	NA	TRBD1	CASSLAGTGGSYEQYF	TGTGCCAGCAGCTTGGCCGGGACAGGGGGCTCCTACGAGCAGTACTTC
TRBV6-5	TRBJ2-1	NA	NA	CASRLYNTGLNEQFF	TGTGCCAGCAGACTCTACAACACAGGGTTAAATGAGCAGTTCTTC
TRBV4-3	TRBJ2-7	NA	TRBD2	CASSQDPGTSGVEQYF	TGCGCCAGCAGCCAAGATCCCGGGACTAGCGGGGTCGAGCAGTACTTC
TRBV4-2	TRBJ2-7	NA	TRBD2	CASSQDLGLAGEQYF	TGTGCCAGCAGCCAAGATTTGGGACTAGCGGGCGAGCAGTACTTC
TRBV4-3	TRBJ2-1	NA	TRBD1	CASSHTQGAVDEQFF	TGCGCCAGCAGCCACACTCAGGGGGCAGTCGATGAGCAGTTCTTC
TRBV19	TRBJ2-3	few	TRBD1	CASSTRQGRLTDTQYF	TGTGCCAGTAGTACAAGACAGGGCCGCCTCACAGATACGCAGTATTTT
TRBV29-1	TRBJ2-7	few	TRBD1	CSVVWDSSYEQYF	TGCAGCGTTGTGTGGGACAGCTCCTACGAGCAGTACTTC
TRBV5-6	TRBJ2-7	NA	NA	CASSQTGYEQYF	TGTGCCAGCAGCCAGACAGGCTACGAGCAGTACTTC
TRBV10-3	TRBJ2-7	NA	NA	CAIRDSDSYEQYF	TGTGCCATCCGCGACAGTGACTCCTACGAGCAGTACTTC
TRBV9	TRBJ2-7	NA	NA	CASSPTAGPYEQYF	TGTGCCAGCAGCCCTACGGCAGGGCCCTACGAGCAGTACTTC
TRBV21-1	TRBJ2-7	once	NA	CASSRRGRVAYEQYF	TGTGCCAGCAGTCGCAGGGGGAGGGTAGCGTACGAGCAGTACTTC
TRBV25-1	TRBJ2-7	NA	TRBD1	CASSAWDSLEQYF	TGTGCCAGCAGTGCCTGGGACAGCCTGGAGCAGTACTTC
TRBV7-9	TRBJ1-2	NA	TRBD1	CASSLGTGVYGYTF	TGTGCCAGCAGCTTAGGGACAGGTGTATATGGCTACACCTTC
TRBV6-5	TRBJ2-2	few	NA	CASSYEIPGELFF	TGTGCCAGCAGTTATGAGATACCCGGGGAGCTGTTTTTT
TRBV15	TRBJ2-1	few	NA	CATVDSRVFNEQFF	TGTGCCACCGTAGACAGCAGGGTATTCAATGAGCAGTTCTTC
TRBV7-9	TRBJ2-3	NA	NA	CASSSPLSDTQYF	TGTGCCAGCAGCTCCCCTTTATCGGATACGCAGTATTTT
TRBV6-5	TRBJ1-5	NA	NA	CASSRTGFNQPQHF	TGTGCCAGCAGTCGCACAGGATTCAATCAGCCCCAGCATTTT
TRBV5-4	TRBJ1-1	few	TRBD1	CASSLGTGTEAFF	TGTGCCAGCAGCTTGGGGACAGGCACTGAAGCTTTCTTT
TRBV14	TRBJ2-1	NA	NA	CASSQVIAVNEQFF	TGTGCCAGCAGCCAAGTCATAGCAGTCAATGAGCAGTTCTTC
TRBV19	TRBJ1-1	NA	TRBD1	CASSLNRGTEAFF	TGTGCCAGTAGTTTAAACAGGGGCACTGAAGCTTTCTTT
TRBV23-1	TRBJ2-1	NA	TRBD2	CASSLPAGEFNEQFF	TGCGCCAGCAGCCTTCCAGCGGGGGAGTTTAATGAGCAGTTCTTC